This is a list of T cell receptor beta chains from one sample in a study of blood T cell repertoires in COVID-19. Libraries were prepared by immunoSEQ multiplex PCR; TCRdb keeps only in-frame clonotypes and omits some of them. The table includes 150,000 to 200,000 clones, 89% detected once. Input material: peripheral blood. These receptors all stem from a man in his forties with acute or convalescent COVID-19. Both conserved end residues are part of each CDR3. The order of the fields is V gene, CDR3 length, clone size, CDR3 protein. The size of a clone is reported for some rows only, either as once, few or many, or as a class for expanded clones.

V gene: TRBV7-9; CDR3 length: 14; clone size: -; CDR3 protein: CASTGTGSTDTQYF
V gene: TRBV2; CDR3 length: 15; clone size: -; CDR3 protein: CASPGGTGFQETQYF
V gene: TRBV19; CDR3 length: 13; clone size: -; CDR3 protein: CASSRSGGDEQFF
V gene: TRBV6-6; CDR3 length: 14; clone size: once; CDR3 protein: CASSSGKKADTQYF
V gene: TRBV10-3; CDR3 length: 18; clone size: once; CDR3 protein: CAISESIQTGGIKSGYTF
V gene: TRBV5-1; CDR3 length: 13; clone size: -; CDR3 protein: CASSLTGINGYTF
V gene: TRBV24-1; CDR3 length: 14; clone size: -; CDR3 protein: CATSDPQREETQYF
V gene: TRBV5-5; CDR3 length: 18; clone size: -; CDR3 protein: CASSLGTGLTSSYNEQFF
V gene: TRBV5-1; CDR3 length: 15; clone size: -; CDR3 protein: CASSFGGRWNTEAFF
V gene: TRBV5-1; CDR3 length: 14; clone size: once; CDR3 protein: CASSWTGWQETQYF
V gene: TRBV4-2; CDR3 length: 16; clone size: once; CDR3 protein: CASSQAREAPYSPLHF
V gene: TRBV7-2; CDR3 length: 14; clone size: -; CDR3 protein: CASSLGPTPGWQFF
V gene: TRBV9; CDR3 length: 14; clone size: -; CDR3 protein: CASSVSGVTGELFF
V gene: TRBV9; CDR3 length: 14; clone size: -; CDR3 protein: CASSVGDRGEKLFF
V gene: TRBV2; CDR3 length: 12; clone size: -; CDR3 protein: CASTEVEGGYTF
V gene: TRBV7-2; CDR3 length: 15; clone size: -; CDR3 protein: CASSLLRGGAGEQYF
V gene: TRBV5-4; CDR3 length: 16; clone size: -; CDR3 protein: CASSPGGRGDNSPLHF
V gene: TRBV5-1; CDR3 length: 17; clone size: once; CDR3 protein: CASSLNRPTARRDGYTF
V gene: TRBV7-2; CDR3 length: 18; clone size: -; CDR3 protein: CASSFLMERGAAGETQYF
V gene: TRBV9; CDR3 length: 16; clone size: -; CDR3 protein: CASSAGQGRTGNTIYF
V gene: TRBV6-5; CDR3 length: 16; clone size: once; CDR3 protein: CASSYGTGEHGQPQHF
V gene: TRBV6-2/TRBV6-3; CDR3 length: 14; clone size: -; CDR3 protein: CASSLDIPGQKLFF
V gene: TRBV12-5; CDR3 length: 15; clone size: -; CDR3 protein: CASGPPRGDIGGYTF
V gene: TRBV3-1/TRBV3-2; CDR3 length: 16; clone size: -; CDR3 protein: CASSQDPTTGFETQYF
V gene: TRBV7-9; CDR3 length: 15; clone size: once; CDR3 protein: CASSLWGESNEKLFF
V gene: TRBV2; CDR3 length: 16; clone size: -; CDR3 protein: CASTEPVTGGDTEAFF
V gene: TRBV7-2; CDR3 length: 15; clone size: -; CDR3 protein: CASSIGGLAGNEQYF
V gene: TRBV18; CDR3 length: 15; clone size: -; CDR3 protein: CASSPRKGVDEKLFF
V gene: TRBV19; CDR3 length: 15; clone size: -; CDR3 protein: CASSPARANNEKLFF
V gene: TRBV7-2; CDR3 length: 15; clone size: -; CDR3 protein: CASSSPGTGYQPQHF
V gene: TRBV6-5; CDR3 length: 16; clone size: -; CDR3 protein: CASSSSDRGVTDTQYF
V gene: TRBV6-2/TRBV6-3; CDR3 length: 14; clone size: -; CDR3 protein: CASSSNLSPYGYTF
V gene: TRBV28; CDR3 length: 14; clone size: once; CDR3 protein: CASSFGTGTQPQHF
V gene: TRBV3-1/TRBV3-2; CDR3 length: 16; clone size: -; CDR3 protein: CASSQSPDRGPHEQYF
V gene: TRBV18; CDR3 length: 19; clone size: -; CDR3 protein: CASSPTRRSGGKYQETQYF
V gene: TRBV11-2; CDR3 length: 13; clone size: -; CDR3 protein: CASSRDRNYGYTF
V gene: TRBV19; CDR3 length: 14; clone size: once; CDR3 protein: CASSPPGRGYEQYF
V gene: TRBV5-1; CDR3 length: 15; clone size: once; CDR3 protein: CASSLDGQGNQPQHF
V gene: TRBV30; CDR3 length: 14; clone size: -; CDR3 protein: CAWRPRWDSTEAFF
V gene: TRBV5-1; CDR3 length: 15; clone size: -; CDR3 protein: CASSNPTGYNYGYTF
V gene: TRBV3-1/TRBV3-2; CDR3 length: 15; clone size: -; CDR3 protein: CASSQGQGMNTEAFF
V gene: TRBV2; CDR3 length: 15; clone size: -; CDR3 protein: CASSEGTGGRETQYF
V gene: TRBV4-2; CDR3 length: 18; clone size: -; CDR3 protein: CASSQTPPSGGSYNEQFF
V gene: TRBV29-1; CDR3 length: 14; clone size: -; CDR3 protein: CSVGEGALQETQYF
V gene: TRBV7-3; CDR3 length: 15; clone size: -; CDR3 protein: CASSTQVIQNTEAFF
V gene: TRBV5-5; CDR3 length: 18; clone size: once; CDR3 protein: CASSLNLGRQGRTGELFF
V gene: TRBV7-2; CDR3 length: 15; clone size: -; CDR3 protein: CASSHRTGVDTEAFF
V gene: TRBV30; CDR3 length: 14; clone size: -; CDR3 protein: CAWSADYYTGELFF
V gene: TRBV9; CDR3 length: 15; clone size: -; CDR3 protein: CASSPPEDRGHGYTF
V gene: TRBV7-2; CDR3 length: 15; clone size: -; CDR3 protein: CASSPWILDQETQYF
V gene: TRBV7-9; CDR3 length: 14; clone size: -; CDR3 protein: CASSLVGASYEQYF
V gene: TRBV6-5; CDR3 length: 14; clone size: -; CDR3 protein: CASSYGQLTGELFF
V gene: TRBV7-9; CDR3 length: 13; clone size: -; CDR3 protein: CASRPQGANEQYF
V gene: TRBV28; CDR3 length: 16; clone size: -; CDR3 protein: CASSLGGEHYNSPLHF